This is a list of T cell receptor beta chains from one sample in a study of control samples from healthy donors and cancer patients. Generated by immunoSEQ multiplex PCR, the TCRdb table keeps only in-frame clones and is missing some. The top ten clones hold under 3% of a sample with more than 85,000 clones, roughly nine tenths of them seen once. The sequencing input was blood. Receptor source: a woman younger than 30 in good health. Both conserved end residues are part of each CDR3. Fields, in order: D gene, V gene, J gene, clone size, CDR3 DNA, CDR3 protein. D genes are given only for firm matches. For some rows the clone size is stated as once, few or many, or as a class when expanded; others skip it.

>-|TRBV2|TRBJ1-1|-
TGTGCCAGCAGTGTCGGGGGCACCGGCACTGAAGCTTTCTTT
CASSVGGTGTEAFF
>-|TRBV20-1|TRBJ2-3|once
TGCAGTGCTAGCCCCGCAGATACGCAGTATTTT
CSASPADTQYF
>-|TRBV11-2|TRBJ2-7|once
TGTGCCAGCAGCTCAATAGACTCATACGAGCAGTACTTC
CASSSIDSYEQYF
>-|TRBV3-1/TRBV3-2|TRBJ1-6|-
TGTGCCAGCAGCCACCGGTCCTCAGAAGGAGGTTCACCCCTCCACTTT
CASSHRSSEGGSPLHF
>TRBD1|TRBV10-2|TRBJ1-5|-
TGCGCCAGCAGTGATGGGACAGGGAGAAGCAATCAGCCCCAGCATTTT
CASSDGTGRSNQPQHF
>-|TRBV19|TRBJ1-6|-
TGTGCCAGTAGTATGGGGGCGGTACCAAATTCACCCCTCCACTTT
CASSMGAVPNSPLHF
>-|TRBV10-2|TRBJ1-6|-
TGCGCCAGCAGTGACATCGAGGGAGCTTATTCACCCCTCCACTTT
CASSDIEGAYSPLHF
>TRBD2|TRBV7-2|TRBJ2-5|-
TGTGGCAGCGGCTGGCGGGAGAGTTTCCAGTACTTC
CGSGWRESFQYF
>TRBD1|TRBV5-1|TRBJ2-2|-
TGCGCCAGCAGCCCTAAGGGACAGCTAACCGGGGAGCTGTTTTTT
CASSPKGQLTGELFF
>TRBD1|TRBV11-3|TRBJ2-7|once
TGTGCCAGCGGGACAGGTACCCTGTACTTC
CASGTGTLYF
>TRBD1|TRBV4-1|TRBJ1-6|-
TGCGCCAGCAGCCAAGATCGGGGGGGGGACAGATCACCCCTCCACTTT
CASSQDRGGDRSPLHF
>-|TRBV4-2|TRBJ1-6|-
TGTGCCAGCAGCCGCAGGACGGATAATTCACCCCTCCACTTT
CASSRRTDNSPLHF
>TRBD1|TRBV27|TRBJ1-5|-
TGTGCCAGCAGCCTGGGACAGGGGGCCAATCAGCCCCAGCATTTT
CASSLGQGANQPQHF
>-|TRBV5-8|TRBJ1-1|-
TGTGCCAGCAGCTTGGCTTTTCTAATGAACACTGAAGCTTTCTTT
CASSLAFLMNTEAFF
>-|TRBV7-8|TRBJ1-1|-
TGTGCCAGCAGCTTAGTGTGGGGCGGATTGAACACTGAAGCTTTCTTT
CASSLVWGGLNTEAFF
>-|TRBV7-6|TRBJ1-1|-
TGTGCCAGCAGCTTAGGACCCGTGAACACTGAAGCTTTCTTT
CASSLGPVNTEAFF
>TRBD2|TRBV24-1|TRBJ2-1|-
TGTGCCACCAGTGATTTGAGCGGGGGATCCTACAATGAGCAGTTCTTC
CATSDLSGGSYNEQFF
>-|TRBV11-3|TRBJ1-2|-
TGTGCCAGCAGCTTAGAAGCCAGCAACTATGGCTACACCTTC
CASSLEASNYGYTF
>-|TRBV4-1|TRBJ2-7|-
TGCGCCAGCAGCCAATCTCTGGGCCCCGGGGGCGAGCAGTACTTC
CASSQSLGPGGEQYF
>TRBD2|TRBV2|TRBJ2-1|-
TGTGCCAGCAGCCCACCTAGCGGGAGTTACAATGAGCAGTTCTTC
CASSPPSGSYNEQFF